The source of this T cell receptor beta chain is a study of metastatic and nonmetastatic thyroid tumors. This clone has a count of ten or more. The V segment lost 4 bases and the J segment 5 bases; nucleotides outside the gene matches: 4. Germline assignment: CDR1 MDHEN and CDR2 SYDVKM. The CDR3 has 14 residues. Nobody among the patients had been given any treatment before thyroid surgery. TCRdb re-called the PCR reads with MiXCR. The sample shows 20,000 to 25,000 clones, roughly 16% of them seen only once. Sequencing was performed on blood. The J gene is TRBJ2-7, the V gene TRBV28; TRBD1 aligns across 11 bases. This clonotype was sampled from a female donor with papillary thyroid cancer or a benign thyroid nodule (not recorded which). Some clones in this sample may be carry-over from other donors' samples. In DNA, the CDR3 is TGTGCCAGCAGTTCTCCGGGACAGGGGGACGAGCAGTACTTC. It codes for CASSSPGQGDEQYF.